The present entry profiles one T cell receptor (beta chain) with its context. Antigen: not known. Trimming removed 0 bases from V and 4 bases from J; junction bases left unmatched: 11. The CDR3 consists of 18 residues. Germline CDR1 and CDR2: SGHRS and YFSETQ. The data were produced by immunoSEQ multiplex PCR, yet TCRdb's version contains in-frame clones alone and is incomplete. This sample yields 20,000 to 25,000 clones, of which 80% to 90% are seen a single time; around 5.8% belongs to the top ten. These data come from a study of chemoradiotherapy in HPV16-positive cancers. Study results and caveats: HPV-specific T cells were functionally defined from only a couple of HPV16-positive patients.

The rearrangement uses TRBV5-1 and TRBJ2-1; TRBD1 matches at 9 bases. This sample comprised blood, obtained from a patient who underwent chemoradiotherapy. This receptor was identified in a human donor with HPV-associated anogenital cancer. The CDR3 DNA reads TGCGCCAGCAGCTTGGAGGGACCGGGACAGGGAGGGTACAATGAGCAGTTCTTC. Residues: CASSLEGPGQGGYNEQFF.